This TCR beta chain was identified during a study of OX40 agonist ivuxolimab in advanced cancers. Turning to the study itself: Patients in the trial were receiving intravenous ivuxolimab every 2 weeks, at doses of 0.01 to 10 mg/kg.

Study-wide results and caveats: Expanded clones belonging to CD8+ T cells outnumbered, on average, those of CD4+.

TCRdb keeps only in-frame clones here, not all; method: immunoSEQ multiplex PCR. The sample includes approximately 45,000 clones, around 86% of them seen just once. Note on this clone: What it recognizes is unknown.

The length of the CDR3 is 14 residues. CDR1 LNHDA and CDR2 SQIVND come from the germline V gene (reference sequence). Trimming cost V 8 bases and J 4 bases; bases outside gene matches: 6. The specimen was CD4+ or CD8+ T cells sorted from blood, collected in a trial of the OX40 agonist ivuxolimab. This clonotype originated in an adult with an advanced solid tumor such as melanoma, head and neck, liver or kidney cancer. The chain recombines TRBV19 with TRBJ2-3, with 10 positions matching TRBD1. In DNA form, the CDR3 reads TGTGCCAGTTCGACAGGGGGCGAGGCAGATACGCAGTATTTT. It translates to CASSTGGEADTQYF.